This T cell receptor beta chain was identified in a study of a mutant IDH1 vaccine in newly diagnosed glioma. On the study more broadly: Treated patients, approximately 62% male and about 38% female, averaged about 40 years of age. Pretreatment consisted of radiotherapy, temozolomide, or both, with most receiving both.

Study conclusions and caveats: Altogether, about 95% of patients exhibited vaccine-induced immune responses.

To note about this clone: Its target is not known.

Method: immunoSEQ multiplex PCR; TCRdb's copy keeps in-frame clones and lacks some. The table includes tens of thousands of clones, roughly nine tenths detected once. J was trimmed by 4 bases and V by 2 bases; bases with no gene match: 0. From germline, CDR1 is SGHRS and CDR2 YFSETQ. The CDR3 sequence is 13 residues long. Time point specified: baseline, week 1 (first vaccination visit). The treatment was: pre-vaccination baseline after standard-of-care therapy. This specimen was PBMCs, taken from a glioma patient treated with radiotherapy, temozolomide or both. This sequence joins TRBV5-1 and TRBJ1-1, with 9 nucleotides matching TRBD1. This TCR was recovered from a middle-aged woman with glioma. The chain's CDR3 is CASSLQGATEAFF. The DNA for the CDR3 is TGCGCCAGCAGCTTACAGGGGGCCACTGAAGCTTTCTTT.